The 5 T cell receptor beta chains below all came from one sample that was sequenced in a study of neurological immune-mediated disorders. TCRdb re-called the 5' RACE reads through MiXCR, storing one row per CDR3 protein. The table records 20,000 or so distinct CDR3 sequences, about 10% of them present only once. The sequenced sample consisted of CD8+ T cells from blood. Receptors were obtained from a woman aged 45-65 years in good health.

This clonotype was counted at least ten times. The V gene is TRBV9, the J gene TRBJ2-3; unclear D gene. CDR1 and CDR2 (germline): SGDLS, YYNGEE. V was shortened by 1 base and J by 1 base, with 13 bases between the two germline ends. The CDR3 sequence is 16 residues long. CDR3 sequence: CASSVLPTGGTDTQYF. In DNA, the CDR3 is TGTGCCAGCAGCGTACTTCCTACCGGTGGCACAGATACGCAGTATTTT.

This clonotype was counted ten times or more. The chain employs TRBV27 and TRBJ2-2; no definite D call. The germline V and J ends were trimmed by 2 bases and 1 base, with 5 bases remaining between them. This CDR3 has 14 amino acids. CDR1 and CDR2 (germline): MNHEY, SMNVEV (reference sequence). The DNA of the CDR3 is TGTGCCAGCAGTTTAGTGGGGAACACCGGGGAGCTGTTTTTT. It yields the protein CASSLVGNTGELFF.

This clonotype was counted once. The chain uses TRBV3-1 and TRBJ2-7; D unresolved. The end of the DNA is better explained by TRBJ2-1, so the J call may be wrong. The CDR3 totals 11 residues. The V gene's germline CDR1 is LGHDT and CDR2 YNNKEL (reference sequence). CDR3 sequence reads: CASSSVDEQFF. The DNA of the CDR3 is TGTGCCAGCAGCTCCGTCGATGAGCAGTTCTTC.

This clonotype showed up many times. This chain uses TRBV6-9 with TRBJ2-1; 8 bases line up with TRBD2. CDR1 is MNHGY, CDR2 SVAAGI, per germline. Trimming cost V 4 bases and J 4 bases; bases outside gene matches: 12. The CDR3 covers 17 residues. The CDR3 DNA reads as TGTGCCAGCAGTTCTCCTACTAGCCGGGGGGGTTACAATGAGCAGTTCTTC. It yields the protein CASSSPTSRGGYNEQFF.

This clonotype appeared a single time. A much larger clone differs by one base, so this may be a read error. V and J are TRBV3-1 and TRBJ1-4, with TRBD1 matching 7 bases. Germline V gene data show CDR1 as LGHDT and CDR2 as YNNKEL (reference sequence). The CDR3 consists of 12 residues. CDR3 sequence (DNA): TGTGCCAGCATCCAAAGGACAGGAAAACTGTTTTTT. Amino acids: CASIQRTGKLFF.